Below are 5 T cell receptor beta chains sequenced from a single sample in a study of control samples from healthy donors and cancer patients. The repertoire was sequenced with immunoSEQ multiplex PCR; TCRdb's copy has only in-frame clones and lacks some. The data contain roughly 98,000 clones, 85% to 95% of them singletons. Sequencing input: blood. These receptors originate from a man aged 18 to 30 in good health.

The chain recombines TRBV11-3 with TRBJ2-3; D is possibly TRBD1 (6 bases). Trimming left V 6 bases short and J 3 bases short, with 16 bases between. Germline CDR1 reads SGHNT; CDR2 reads YENEEA. The CDR3 covers 15 residues. The CDR3, as DNA: TGTGCCAGCAGTTTTACAGGGTCAGGAACAGATACGCAGTATTTT. Translated, it gives CASSFTGSGTDTQYF. Complete variable domain (other parts from reference TRBV11-3 and TRBJ2-3): EAGVVQSPRYKIIEKKQPVAFWCNPISGHNTLYWYLQNLGQGPELLIRYENEEAVDDSQLPKDRFSAERLKGVDSTLKIQPAELGDSAVYLCASSFTGSGTDTQYFGPGTRLTVL.

This chain links TRBV6-5 with TRBJ2-1; a weak D match, TRBD2 (5 bases). The germline V gene has CDR1 MNHEY and CDR2 SVGAGI. This CDR3 is built from 15 residues. V was trimmed by 6 bases and J by 8 bases, leaving 20 bases between them. CDR3 nucleotide sequence: TGTGCCAGCAGCCGACGGGAACGCGTACGCGATGAGCAGTTCTTC. It yields the protein CASSRRERVRDEQFF.

The CDR3 is CASRSGFNNEQFF. Written as DNA, the CDR3 is TGTGCCAGCAGGTCCGGGTTCAACAATGAGCAGTTCTTC. The chain has TRBV5-6 and TRBJ2-1; D is undetermined. Germline V gene data show CDR1 as SGHDT and CDR2 as YYEEEE. Trimming took 5 bases from V and 5 from J, leaving 11 bases between them. This CDR3 comprises 13 residues.

V is TRBV6-2 or TRBV6-3 and J is TRBJ2-1; 7 bases map to TRBD2. The CDR3 runs to 17 residues. Germline loops: CDR1 MNHEY, CDR2 SVGEGT. V dropped 3 bases and J dropped 0; count of bases not matched to a gene: 8. DNA of the CDR3: TGTGCCAGCAGTTATGCGGGAGCGGTGCGCTCCTACAATGAGCAGTTCTTC. Translating it yields CASSYAGAVRSYNEQFF.

The V call is TRBV6-5, the J call TRBJ1-2; D gene ambiguous. The V and J ends lost 6 bases and 7 bases respectively, with 18 bases between them. Germline V CDR1 and CDR2: MNHEY, SVGAGI. CDR3 length: 14 residues. Here the CDR3 DNA reads TGTGCCAGCAGCCCCCGGGTTAGTTTTCTTGGCTACACCTTC. Amino acids: CASSPRVSFLGYTF.